This TCR beta chain was observed in a study of control samples from healthy donors and cancer patients. Some clones are missing from TCRdb's copy, which holds only in-frame ones; the method was immunoSEQ multiplex PCR. In the table there are 150,000 to 200,000 clones, roughly 88% of which are singletons. The CDR3 is 13 residues long. Germline values: CDR1 SQVTM, CDR2 ANQGSEA. J gave up 8 bases and V 7 bases, and 8 bases lay outside the gene matches. The chain carries TRBV29-1 and TRBJ1-2; 12 bases are shared with TRBD1. This TCR was sampled from a man aged 18-30 years in good health. The specimen was blood. The CDR3 coding sequence is TGCAGCGCCTGGGACAGGGGGCTGTTAGGCTACACCTTC. Translation: CSAWDRGLLGYTF.